Listed here are 7 T cell receptor beta chains from one sample, sequenced in a study of Graves' ophthalmopathy and Graves' hyperthyroidism. Amplified material comprised TCR beta CDR3 regions derived from RNA transcripts. The workflow started with a first-round RT-PCR run with HTBI primers and then moved on to a second-round multiplex PCR. TCRdb redid the calling of the multiplex PCR reads with MiXCR, one entry per CDR3 protein. The repertoire holds about 240,000 distinct CDR3 sequences, with 45% to 55% as singletons. Sequencing was done on a sample of peripheral blood. The receptor source for this set is an adult man with Graves' ophthalmopathy.

The V gene is TRBV2, the J gene TRBJ1-1, with 8 bases aligning to TRBD1. The CDR3 has 15 residues. The junction had 7 bases not matched to a gene; V was cut back by 6 bases and J by 1 base. Germline V CDR1 and CDR2: SNHLY, FYNNEI. The CDR3 coding sequence is TGTGCCAGCAGAGCCGGACAGGGCGGGAACACTGAAGCTTTCTTT. Translated: CASRAGQGGNTEAFF.

V gene TRBV7-2 combines with J gene TRBJ1-1, with 11 bases matching TRBD1. Germline CDR1 reads SGHTA; CDR2 reads FQGNSA. The V gene end was trimmed by 5 bases and the J gene end by 8 bases; junction bases not matched to a gene: 10. The CDR3 is 15 amino acids. The CDR3 sequence is CASSPARTGGAEAFF. CDR3 bases: TGTGCCAGCAGCCCCGCCCGGACAGGGGGCGCGGAAGCTTTCTTT.

V gene TRBV10-3 combines with J gene TRBJ2-7; D is perhaps TRBD2 (5 bases). V was pared by 10 bases and J by 6 bases, with 16 bases between. This CDR3 has 12 residues. Germline V lookup: CDR1 ENHRY, CDR2 SYGVKD. Here the CDR3 DNA reads TGTGCCAGCAGCCAAGTGGGAGTCGAGCAGTACTTC. This sequence encodes CASSQVGVEQYF.

Ten or more counts support this clonotype. The genes are TRBV29-1 and TRBJ2-7, with D maybe TRBD1 (6 bases). The CDR3 is made up of 12 amino acids. V dropped 8 bases and J dropped 4 bases, with 15 bases sitting between them. Germline CDR1 reads SQVTM; CDR2 reads ANQGSEA. The CDR3 here is CSFSDSIYEQYF. The CDR3 DNA sequence: TGCAGCTTCTCGGACAGTATTTACGAGCAGTACTTC.

The gene calls are TRBV19 and TRBJ1-5, with TRBD1 matching over 8 bases. This CDR3 is built from 17 residues. CDR1 and CDR2 (germline): LNHDA, SQIVND (reference sequence). With V trimmed by 10 bases and J by 0 bases, 14 bases remained unmatched. The DNA for the CDR3 is TGTGCCACCCTTAGGAACAGGGGGGCATCTAGCAATCAGCCCCAGCATTTT. Protein product: CATLRNRGASSNQPQHF. The variable domain in full, with the rest retrieved from reference TRBV19 and TRBJ1-5, is DGGITQSPKYLFRKEGQNVTLSCEQNLNHDAMYWYRQDPGQGLRLIYYSQIVNDFQKGDIAEGYSVSREKKESFPLTVTSAQKNPTAFYLCATLRNRGASSNQPQHFGDGTRLSIL.

The chain carries TRBV5-1 and TRBJ2-7; 9 nucleotides line up with TRBD1. CDR1 and CDR2 (germline): SGHRS, YFSETQ. Trimming at V came to 1 base and at J to 6 bases, leaving 8 bases not matched to a gene. CDR3 size: 15 residues. The CDR3 DNA reads TGCGCCAGCAGCTTGCGCGGACAGGGGTTACTCGAGCAGTACTTC. Residues: CASSLRGQGLLEQYF.

The chain has TRBV20-1 and TRBJ2-5; the match to TRBD2 covers 10 bases. Germline CDR1 and CDR2: DFQATT and SNEGSKA (reference sequence). The J segment lost 5 bases and the V segment lost 0 bases, leaving 15 bases of the junction unmatched. This CDR3 comprises 18 residues. CDR3 bases: TGCAGTGCTAGAGATGGATCGGAGCGGGGGGGTTCTCGTGAGACCCAGTACTTC. The encoded protein is CSARDGSERGGSRETQYF.